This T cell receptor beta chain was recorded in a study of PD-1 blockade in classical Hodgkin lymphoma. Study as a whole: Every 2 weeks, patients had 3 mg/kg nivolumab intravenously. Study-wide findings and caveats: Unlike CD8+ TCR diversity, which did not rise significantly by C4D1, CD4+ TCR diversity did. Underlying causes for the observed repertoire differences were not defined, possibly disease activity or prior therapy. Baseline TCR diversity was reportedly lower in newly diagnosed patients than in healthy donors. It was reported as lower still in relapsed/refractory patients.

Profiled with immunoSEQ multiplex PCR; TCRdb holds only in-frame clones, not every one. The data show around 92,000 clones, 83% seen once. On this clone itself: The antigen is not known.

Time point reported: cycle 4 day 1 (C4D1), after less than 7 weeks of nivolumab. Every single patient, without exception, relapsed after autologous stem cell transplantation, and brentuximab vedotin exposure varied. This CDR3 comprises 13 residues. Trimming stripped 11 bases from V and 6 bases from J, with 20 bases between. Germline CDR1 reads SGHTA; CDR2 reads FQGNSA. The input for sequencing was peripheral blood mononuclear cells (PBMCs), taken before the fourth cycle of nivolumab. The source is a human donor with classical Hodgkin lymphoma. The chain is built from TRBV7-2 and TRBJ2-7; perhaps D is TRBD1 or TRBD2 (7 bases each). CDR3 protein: CASGEGARREQYF. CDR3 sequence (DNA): TGTGCCTCCGGGGAGGGGGCGAGACGCGAGCAGTACTTC.